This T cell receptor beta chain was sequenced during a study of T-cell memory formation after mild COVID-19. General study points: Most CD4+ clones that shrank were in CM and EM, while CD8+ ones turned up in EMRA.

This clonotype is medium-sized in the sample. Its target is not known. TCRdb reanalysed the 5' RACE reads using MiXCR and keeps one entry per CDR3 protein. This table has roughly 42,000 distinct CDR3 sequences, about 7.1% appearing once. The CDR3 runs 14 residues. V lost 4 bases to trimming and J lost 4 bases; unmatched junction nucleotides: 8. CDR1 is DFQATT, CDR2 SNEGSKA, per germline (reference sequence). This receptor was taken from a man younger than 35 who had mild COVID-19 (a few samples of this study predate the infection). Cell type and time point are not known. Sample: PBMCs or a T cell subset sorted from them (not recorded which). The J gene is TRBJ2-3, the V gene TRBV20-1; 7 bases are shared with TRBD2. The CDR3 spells CSAIVQAGSDTQYF. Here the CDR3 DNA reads TGCAGTGCTATCGTCCAAGCGGGGTCAGATACGCAGTATTTT.